These T cell receptor beta chains were read from a single sample in a study of cytomegalovirus exposure and HLA in healthy donors. TCRdb keeps only in-frame clones here, not all; method: immunoSEQ multiplex PCR. The sample consists of around 130,000 clones, over 60% of them appearing once. What was sequenced was PBMCs. Every receptor here comes from a woman in her sixties or seventies in good health and CMV-seronegative. The CDR3 runs from the conserved cysteine through the conserved F or W. A D gene is named only where the DNA matches it firmly. Size is stated for part of the rows, as once, few or many counts, or as a class when the clone is expanded.

size: few
J: TRBJ2-5
V: TRBV5-1
D: -
DNA: TGCGCCAGCTCCCACGGCGGCTTAACAAGGACTAAAGAGACCCAGTACTTC
CDR3: CASSHGGLTRTKETQYF

size: -
J: TRBJ2-1
V: TRBV18
D: TRBD2
DNA: TGTGCCAGCTCAACTAGCGGGGGGGCCTATGAGCAGTTCTTC
CDR3: CASSTSGGAYEQFF

size: -
J: TRBJ1-1
V: TRBV14
D: TRBD1
DNA: TGTGCCAGCAGCCCTCGACAGGGGAGGATGAACACTGAAGCTTTCTTT
CDR3: CASSPRQGRMNTEAFF

size: -
J: TRBJ2-5
V: TRBV27
D: -
DNA: TGTGCCAGCACCCGGGACGCAGGGGTTGGGACCCAGTACTTC
CDR3: CASTRDAGVGTQYF

size: few
J: TRBJ2-7
V: TRBV7-2
D: -
DNA: TGTGCCAGCAGCTCTGAGCTGACCTACGAGCAGTACTTC
CDR3: CASSSELTYEQYF

size: -
J: TRBJ2-7
V: TRBV10-3
D: TRBD2
DNA: TGTGCCATCAGTGAGGCCGCTAGCGGGAGTTACGAGCAGTACTTC
CDR3: CAISEAASGSYEQYF

size: -
J: TRBJ1-2
V: TRBV7-2
D: -
DNA: TGTGCCAGCAGCTTAGGTCGCGCGAGTAACTATGGCTACACCTTC
CDR3: CASSLGRASNYGYTF

size: -
J: TRBJ2-3
V: TRBV7-2
D: -
DNA: TGTGCCAGCAGCTTTCAGCGTCTTTCAGATACGCAGTATTTT
CDR3: CASSFQRLSDTQYF

size: -
J: TRBJ2-5
V: TRBV25-1
D: TRBD2
DNA: TGTGCCAGCAGCGAGAGGACTAGCGGGAGGGAGACCCAGTACTTC
CDR3: CASSERTSGRETQYF

size: -
J: TRBJ2-5
V: TRBV6-6
D: -
DNA: TGTGCCAGCAGTCTCGGACTAATTAAGACCCAGTACTTC
CDR3: CASSLGLIKTQYF

size: -
J: TRBJ2-2
V: TRBV27
D: TRBD1
DNA: TGTGCCAGCATTTATCCGGGACAGGGGGCCGGGGAGCTGTTTTTT
CDR3: CASIYPGQGAGELFF

size: few
J: TRBJ2-3
V: TRBV9
D: -
DNA: TGTGCCACATGCAACCTAATGGGGGGGCGGTCAGATACGCAGTATTTT
CDR3: CATCNLMGGRSDTQYF

size: -
J: TRBJ2-1
V: TRBV5-1
D: TRBD2
DNA: TGCGCCAGCAGCTTCCTGGGGCTAGCGGGAATTCGGAACTACAATGAGCAGTTCTTC
CDR3: CASSFLGLAGIRNYNEQFF

size: few
J: TRBJ2-1
V: TRBV5-1
D: TRBD2
DNA: TGCGCCAGCAAGCAATCGGGACTATCCAACAATGAGCAGTTCTTC
CDR3: CASKQSGLSNNEQFF

size: few
J: TRBJ1-5
V: TRBV28
D: -
DNA: TGTGCCAGCAGTCTCCCGGGGGGCATCCAGCCCCAGCATTTT
CDR3: CASSLPGGIQPQHF

size: once
J: TRBJ1-3
V: TRBV25-1
D: -
DNA: TGTGCCAGCAGTGAAAGCCAGGGGTTTTCTGGAAACACCATATATTTT
CDR3: CASSESQGFSGNTIYF

size: -
J: TRBJ2-1
V: TRBV7-7
D: -
DNA: TGTGCCAGCAGCTTAGGGTTAGGAGGGCCATACAATGAGCAGTTCTTC
CDR3: CASSLGLGGPYNEQFF

size: -
J: TRBJ2-5
V: TRBV19
D: -
DNA: TGTGCCAGTAGTATCACAGGACAAGAGACCCAGTACTTC
CDR3: CASSITGQETQYF

size: few
J: TRBJ2-1
V: TRBV4-1
D: -
DNA: TGCGCCAGCAGCCAAGACAGGACACAATACAATGAGCAGTTCTTC
CDR3: CASSQDRTQYNEQFF

size: -
J: TRBJ2-1
V: TRBV7-3
D: -
DNA: TGTGCCAGCAGCTTACGAGGGAGGCACAATGAGCAGTTCTTC
CDR3: CASSLRGRHNEQFF